This TCR beta chain was sequenced during a study of cytomegalovirus exposure and HLA in healthy donors. Overall study results and limits: TCR beta V- and J-gene trimming was later associated with a missense DCLRE1C variant. Earlier findings revealed that most TCR beta V segments proved productive either about 90% or about 30% of the time. Fewer N-insertions (relative to the roughly 730-donor mean) were reportedly seen in an Asian-associated ancestry cluster in a later analysis.

The CDR3 has 15 amino acids. Trimming took off 0 bases at V and 4 bases at J, with 13 bases between the two ends. Germline CDR1 and CDR2: SGHRS and YFSETQ. In this sample, this clone turned up a few times. The antigen is not known. Vbeta (60) and Jbeta (13) primers were used in the PCR. Measured with immunoSEQ multiplex PCR; TCRdb has only the in-frame clones, and not every one. Here the sample spans around 85,000 clones, about 69% being singletons. This receptor was taken from a man aged 60 to 75 in good health and CMV-seronegative. The rearrangement links TRBV5-1 to TRBJ1-1, with no clear D. The sample was PBMCs. As DNA, the CDR3 is TGCGCCAGCAGCTTGGAGGGTCAGCGGACCACTGAAGCTTTCTTT. Its translation is CASSLEGQRTTEAFF.